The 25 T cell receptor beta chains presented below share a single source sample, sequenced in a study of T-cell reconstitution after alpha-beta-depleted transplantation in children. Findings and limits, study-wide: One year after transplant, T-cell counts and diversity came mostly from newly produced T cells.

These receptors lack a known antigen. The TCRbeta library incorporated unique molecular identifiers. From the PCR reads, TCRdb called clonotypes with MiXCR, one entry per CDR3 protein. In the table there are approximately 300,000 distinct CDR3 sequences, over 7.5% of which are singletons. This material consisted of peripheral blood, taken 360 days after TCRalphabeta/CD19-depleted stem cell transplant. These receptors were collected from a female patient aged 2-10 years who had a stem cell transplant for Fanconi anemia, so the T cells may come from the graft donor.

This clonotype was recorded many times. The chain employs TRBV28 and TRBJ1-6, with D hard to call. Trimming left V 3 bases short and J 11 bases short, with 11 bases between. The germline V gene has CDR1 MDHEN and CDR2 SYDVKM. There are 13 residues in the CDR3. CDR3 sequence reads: CASSFGLWTPLHF. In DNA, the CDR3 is TGTGCCAGCAGTTTTGGACTGTGGACACCCCTCCACTTT. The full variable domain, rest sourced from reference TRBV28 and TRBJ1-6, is DVKVTQSSRYLVKRTGEKVFLECVQDMDHENMFWYRQDPGLGLRLIYFSYDVKMKEKGDIPEGYSVSREKKERFSLILESASTNQTSMYLCASSFGLWTPLHFGNGTRLTVT.

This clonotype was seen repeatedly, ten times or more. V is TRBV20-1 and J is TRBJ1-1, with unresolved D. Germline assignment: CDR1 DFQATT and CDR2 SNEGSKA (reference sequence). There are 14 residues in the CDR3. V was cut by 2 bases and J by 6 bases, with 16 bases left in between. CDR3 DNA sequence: TGCAGTGCTAGACATCAAGGGCGGGGTTCTGAAGCTTTCTTT. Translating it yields CSARHQGRGSEAFF.

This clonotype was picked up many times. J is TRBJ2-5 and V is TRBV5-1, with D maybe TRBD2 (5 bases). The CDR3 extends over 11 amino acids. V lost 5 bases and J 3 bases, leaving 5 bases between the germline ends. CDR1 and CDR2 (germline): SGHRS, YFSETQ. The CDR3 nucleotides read TGCGCCAGCAGGAGGGAAGAGACCCAGTACTTC. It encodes CASRREETQYF.

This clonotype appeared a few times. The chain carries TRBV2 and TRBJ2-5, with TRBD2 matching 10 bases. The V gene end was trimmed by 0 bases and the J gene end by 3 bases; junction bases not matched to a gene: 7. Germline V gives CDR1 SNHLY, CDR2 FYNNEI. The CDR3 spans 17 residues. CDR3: CASSEARVAGGEETQYF. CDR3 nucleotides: TGTGCCAGCAGTGAAGCAAGGGTAGCGGGAGGTGAAGAGACCCAGTACTTC.

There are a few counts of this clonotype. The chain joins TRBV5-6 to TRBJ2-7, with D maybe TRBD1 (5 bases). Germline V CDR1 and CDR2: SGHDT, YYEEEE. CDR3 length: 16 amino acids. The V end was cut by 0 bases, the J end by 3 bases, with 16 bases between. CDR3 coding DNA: TGTGCCAGCAGCTTGGCCCGTGGTACAGGATTCTACGAGCAGTACTTC. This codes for CASSLARGTGFYEQYF.

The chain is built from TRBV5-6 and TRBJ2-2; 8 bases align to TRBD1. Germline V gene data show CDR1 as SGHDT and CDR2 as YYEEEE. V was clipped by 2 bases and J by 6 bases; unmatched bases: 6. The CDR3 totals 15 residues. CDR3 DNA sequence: TGTGCCAGCAGCTTTGTCGCAGGGGGCCCCGGGGAGCTGTTTTTT. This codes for CASSFVAGGPGELFF.

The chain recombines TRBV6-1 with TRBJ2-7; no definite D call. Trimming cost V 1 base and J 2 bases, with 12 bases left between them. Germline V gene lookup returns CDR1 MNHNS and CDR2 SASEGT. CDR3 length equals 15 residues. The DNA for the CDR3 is TGTGCCAGCAGTGAAGGGCCAGGTGATACCTACGAGCAGTACTTC. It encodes CASSEGPGDTYEQYF.

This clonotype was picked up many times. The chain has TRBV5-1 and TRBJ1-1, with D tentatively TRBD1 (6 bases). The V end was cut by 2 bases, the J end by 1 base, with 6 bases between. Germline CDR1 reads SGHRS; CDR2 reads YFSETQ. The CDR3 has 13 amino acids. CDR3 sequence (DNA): TGCGCCAGCAGCTTACAGGGGAACACTGAAGCTTTCTTT. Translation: CASSLQGNTEAFF.

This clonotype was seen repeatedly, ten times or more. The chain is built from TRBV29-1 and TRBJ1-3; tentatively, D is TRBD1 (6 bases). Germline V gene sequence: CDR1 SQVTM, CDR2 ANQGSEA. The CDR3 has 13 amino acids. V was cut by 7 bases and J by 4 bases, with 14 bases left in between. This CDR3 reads CSAGRDTGNTIYF. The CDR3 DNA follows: TGCAGCGCTGGCCGGGACACCGGAAACACCATATATTTT.

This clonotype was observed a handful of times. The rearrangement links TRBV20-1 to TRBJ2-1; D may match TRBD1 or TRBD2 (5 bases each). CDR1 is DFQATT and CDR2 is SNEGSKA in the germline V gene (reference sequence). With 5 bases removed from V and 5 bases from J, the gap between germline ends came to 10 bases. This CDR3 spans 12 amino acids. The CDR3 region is CSAGTADNEQFF. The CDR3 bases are TGCAGTGCTGGGACGGCCGACAATGAGCAGTTCTTC.

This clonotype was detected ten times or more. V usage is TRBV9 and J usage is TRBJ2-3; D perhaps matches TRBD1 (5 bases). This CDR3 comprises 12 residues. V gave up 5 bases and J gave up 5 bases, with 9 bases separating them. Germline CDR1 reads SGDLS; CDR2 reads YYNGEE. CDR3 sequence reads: CASSGAGDTQYF. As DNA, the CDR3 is TGTGCCAGCAGTGGGGCCGGAGATACGCAGTATTTT.

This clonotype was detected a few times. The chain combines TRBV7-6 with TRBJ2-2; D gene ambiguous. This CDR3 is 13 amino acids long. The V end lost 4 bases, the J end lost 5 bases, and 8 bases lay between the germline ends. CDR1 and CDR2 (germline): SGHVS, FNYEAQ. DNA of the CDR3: TGTGCCAGCAGCTCGACTTGGACCGGGGAGCTGTTTTTT. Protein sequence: CASSSTWTGELFF.

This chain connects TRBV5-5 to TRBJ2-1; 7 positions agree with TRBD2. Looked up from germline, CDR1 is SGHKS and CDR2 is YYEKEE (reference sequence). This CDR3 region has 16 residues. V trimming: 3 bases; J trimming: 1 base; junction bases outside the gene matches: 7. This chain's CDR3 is CASSSPGGVSYNEQFF. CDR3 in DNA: TGTGCCAGCAGCTCCCCGGGGGGAGTGTCCTACAATGAGCAGTTCTTC.

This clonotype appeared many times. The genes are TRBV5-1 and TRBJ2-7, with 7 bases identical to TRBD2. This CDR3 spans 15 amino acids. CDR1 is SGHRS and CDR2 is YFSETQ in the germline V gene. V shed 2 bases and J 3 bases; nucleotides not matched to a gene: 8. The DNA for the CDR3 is TGCGCCAGCAGCTTCCGGGGGGATAACAGCTACGAGCAGTACTTC. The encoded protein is CASSFRGDNSYEQYF.

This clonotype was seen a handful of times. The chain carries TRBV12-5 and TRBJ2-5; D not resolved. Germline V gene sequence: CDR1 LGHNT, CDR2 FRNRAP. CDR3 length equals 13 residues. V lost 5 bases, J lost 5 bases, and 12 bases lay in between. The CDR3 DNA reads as TGTGCTAGTGGTGTAGCCGATGCGGAGACCCAGTACTTC. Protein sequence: CASGVADAETQYF.

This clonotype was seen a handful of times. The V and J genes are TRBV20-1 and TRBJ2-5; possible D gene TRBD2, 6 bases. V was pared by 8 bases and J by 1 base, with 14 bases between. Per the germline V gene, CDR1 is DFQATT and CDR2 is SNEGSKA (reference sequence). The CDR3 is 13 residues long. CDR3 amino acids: CSTGGVAQETQYF. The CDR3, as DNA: TGCAGTACCGGGGGAGTCGCCCAAGAGACCCAGTACTTC.

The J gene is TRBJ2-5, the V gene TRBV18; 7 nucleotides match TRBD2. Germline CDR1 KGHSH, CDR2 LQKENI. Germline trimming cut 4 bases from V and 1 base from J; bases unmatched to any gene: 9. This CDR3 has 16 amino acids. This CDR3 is CASSRGLFSGQETQYF. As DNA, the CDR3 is TGTGCCAGCTCACGGGGACTATTTAGCGGCCAAGAGACCCAGTACTTC.

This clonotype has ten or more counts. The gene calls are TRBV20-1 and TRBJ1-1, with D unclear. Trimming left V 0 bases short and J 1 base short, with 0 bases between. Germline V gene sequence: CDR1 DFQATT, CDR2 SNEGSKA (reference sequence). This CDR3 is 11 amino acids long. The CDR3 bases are TGCAGTGCTAGAGAGAACACTGAAGCTTTCTTT. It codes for CSARENTEAFF.

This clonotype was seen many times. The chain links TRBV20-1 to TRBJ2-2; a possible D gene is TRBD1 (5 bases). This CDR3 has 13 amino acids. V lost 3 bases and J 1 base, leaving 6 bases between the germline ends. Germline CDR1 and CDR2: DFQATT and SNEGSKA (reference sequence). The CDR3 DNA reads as TGCAGTGCTAGGACAGAGAACACCGGGGAGCTGTTTTTT. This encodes CSARTENTGELFF.

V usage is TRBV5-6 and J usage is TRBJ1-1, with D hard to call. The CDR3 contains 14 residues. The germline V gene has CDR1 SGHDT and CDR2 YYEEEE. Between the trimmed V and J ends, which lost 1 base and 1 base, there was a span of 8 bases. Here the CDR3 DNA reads TGTGCCAGCAGCTTGTCACCCACGAACACTGAAGCTTTCTTT. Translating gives CASSLSPTNTEAFF.

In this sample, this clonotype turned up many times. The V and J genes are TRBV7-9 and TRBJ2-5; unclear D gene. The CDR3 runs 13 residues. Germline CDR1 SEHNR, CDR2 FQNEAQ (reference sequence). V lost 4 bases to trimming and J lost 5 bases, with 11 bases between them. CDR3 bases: TGTGCCAGCAGCTCCCCACCCAGGGAGACCCAGTACTTC. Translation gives CASSSPPRETQYF.

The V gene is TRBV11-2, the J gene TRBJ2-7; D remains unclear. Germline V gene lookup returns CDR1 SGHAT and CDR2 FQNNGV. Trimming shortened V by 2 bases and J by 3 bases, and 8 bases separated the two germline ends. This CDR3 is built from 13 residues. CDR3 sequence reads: CASSLRLGYEQYF. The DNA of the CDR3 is TGTGCCAGCAGCTTAAGGCTGGGCTACGAGCAGTACTTC.

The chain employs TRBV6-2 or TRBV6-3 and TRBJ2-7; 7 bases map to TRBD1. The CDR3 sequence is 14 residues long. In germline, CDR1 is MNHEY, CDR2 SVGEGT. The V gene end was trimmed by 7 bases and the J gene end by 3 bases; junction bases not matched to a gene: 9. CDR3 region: CASIRQGAIYEQYF. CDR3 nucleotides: TGTGCCAGCATTCGACAGGGAGCCATCTACGAGCAGTACTTC.

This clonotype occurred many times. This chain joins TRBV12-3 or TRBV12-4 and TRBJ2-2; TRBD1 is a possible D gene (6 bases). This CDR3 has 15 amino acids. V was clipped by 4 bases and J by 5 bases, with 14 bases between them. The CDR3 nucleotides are TGTGCCAGCAGTTCCACTGGGGGCGAAACCGGGGAGCTGTTTTTT. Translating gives CASSSTGGETGELFF.

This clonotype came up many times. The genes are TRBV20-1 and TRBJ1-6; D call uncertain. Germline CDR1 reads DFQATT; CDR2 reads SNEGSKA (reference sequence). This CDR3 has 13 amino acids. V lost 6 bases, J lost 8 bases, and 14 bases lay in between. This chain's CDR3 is CSAHFSEDSPLHF. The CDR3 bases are TGCAGTGCCCATTTTTCCGAGGATTCACCCCTCCACTTT.